This TCR gamma chain was found in a study of Vδ1+ human thymocytes. Findings and limits, study-wide: TRD repertoires were essentially private, unlike widely shared TRG clonotypes. Highly polyclonal TRG and TRD repertoires with Gaussian CDR3 length distributions appeared in thymus.

Between about 96% and 99.6% of sorted thymocytes were Vdelta1+. Regarding this clone: Its antigen is still unknown.

RNA was extracted from the cells and then reverse transcribed. Pooled V-gene forward primers with one constant-region reverse primer generated the CDR3 amplicons by multiplex PCR. TCRdb redid the clone calls on the multiplex PCR reads with CATT. The sample shows approximately 25,000 gamma-chain clones, around a fifth of them seen only once. Trimming removed 6 bases from V and 8 bases from J; junction bases left unmatched: 4. This CDR3 is 10 amino acids long. Germline loops: CDR1 EGSNGY, CDR2 YDSYNSKV. The rearrangement joins TRGV2 to TRGJ1 or TRGJ2. The receptor was isolated from a boy younger than two who had congenital heart surgery. Sequenced sample: Vdelta1+ gamma-delta thymocytes from the thymus. As for subset: FACS-sorted CD3+ TCRalphabeta- TCRVdelta1+ TCRVdelta2- thymocytes. Here the CDR3 reads CATWTDKKLF. The CDR3 DNA follows: TGTGCCACCTGGACCGATAAGAAACTCTTT.